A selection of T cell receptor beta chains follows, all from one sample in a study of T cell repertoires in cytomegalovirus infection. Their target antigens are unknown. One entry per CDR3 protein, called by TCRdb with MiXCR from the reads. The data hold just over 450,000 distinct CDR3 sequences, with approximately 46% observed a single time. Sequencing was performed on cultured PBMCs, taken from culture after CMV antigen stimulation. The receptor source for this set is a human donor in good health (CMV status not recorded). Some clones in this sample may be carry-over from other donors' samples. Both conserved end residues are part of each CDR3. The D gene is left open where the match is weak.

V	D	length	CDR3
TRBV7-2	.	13	CASSLSPDQPQHF
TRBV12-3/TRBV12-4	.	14	CASSLISGNQPQHF
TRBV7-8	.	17	CASSDPLGPRDYNEQFF
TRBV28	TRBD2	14	CASSGGWRADTQYF
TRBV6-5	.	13	CASSYEGTDTQYF
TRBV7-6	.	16	CASSLRPSDGTGELFF
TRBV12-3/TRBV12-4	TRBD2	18	CASRSTYRLAGDHNEQFF
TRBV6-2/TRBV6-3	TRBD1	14	CASAGTGGRQPQHF
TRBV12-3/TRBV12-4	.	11	CASSFTEKLFF
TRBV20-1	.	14	CSARDRRLYNEQFF
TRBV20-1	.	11	CSALWGDTQYF
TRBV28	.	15	CASSLGGSRYNEQFF
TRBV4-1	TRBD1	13	CASSQGGNTEAFF
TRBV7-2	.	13	CASSAQGTDTQYF
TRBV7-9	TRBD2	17	CASSSPFGGRAPDTQYF
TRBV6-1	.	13	CASSGQVGYEQYF
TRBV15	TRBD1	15	CATSSGQGIGQPQHF
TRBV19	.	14	CASSIVEGSYEQYF
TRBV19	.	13	CASSLGTASPLHF
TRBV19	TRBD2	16	CASSPQGLAGEETQYF
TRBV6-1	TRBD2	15	CASSRTSGRVYEQYF
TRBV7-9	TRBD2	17	CASSKLAGEFGTDTQYF
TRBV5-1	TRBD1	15	CASSLVGTEGETQYF
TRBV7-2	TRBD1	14	CASSFRTGGETQYF
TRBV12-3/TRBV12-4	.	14	CASSFRLGWGEAFF
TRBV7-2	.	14	CASSLMGNTGELFF
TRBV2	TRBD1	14	CASSDRTGNTEAFF
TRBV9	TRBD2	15	CASSVEAGGPYEQYF
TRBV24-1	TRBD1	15	CATSDWGQGKIGYTF
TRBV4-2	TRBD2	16	CASSFLAGENTGELFF
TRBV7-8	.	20	CASSVEDRAREWDNTDTQYF
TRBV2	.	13	CASRRESNQPQHF
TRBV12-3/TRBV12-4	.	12	CASSLWDQPQHF
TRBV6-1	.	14	CASSYPGWADTQYF
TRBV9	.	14	CASSRLGGTDTQYF
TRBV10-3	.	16	CAISEFPPEWGETQYF
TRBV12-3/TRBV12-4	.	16	CASSPTGRIDTDTQYF
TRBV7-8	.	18	CASSLSSADPSSTDTQYF
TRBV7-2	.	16	CASSLDTGGQYNEQFF
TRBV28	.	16	CASSLTLLERQETQYF
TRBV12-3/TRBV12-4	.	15	CASSLILGGDYGYTF
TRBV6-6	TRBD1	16	CASSYQQGARNEKLFF
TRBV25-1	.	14	CASSEGGHGNTIYF
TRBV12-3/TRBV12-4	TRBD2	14	CASSKAGRGETQYF
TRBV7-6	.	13	CASSKGDYEKLFF
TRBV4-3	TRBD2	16	CASSQGASGSAGELFF
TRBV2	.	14	CASRIRTWGNEQFF